This entry describes one T cell receptor (beta chain). Only in-frame clones appear in the TCRdb table, and some are missing; sequencing was by immunoSEQ multiplex PCR. This sample has approximately 160,000 clones; approximately 91% occur once, and the top ten carry over 2.5%. The sample is drawn from a study of cytotoxic CD8 clonotypes in ibrutinib-treated CLL. The sequenced sample was PBMCs, obtained at disease progression, from a patient treated with ibrutinib. The sequence was collected from a human donor with chronic lymphocytic leukemia.

CDR3 region: CATSRDRGGDQPQHF. The CDR3 nucleotides are TGTGCCACCAGCAGAGATCGCGGGGGCGACCAGCCCCAGCATTTT. This sequence joins TRBV15 and TRBJ1-5; the D gene is possibly TRBD1 (6 bases). CDR1 and CDR2 (germline): LNHNV, YYDKDF (reference sequence). CDR3 length: 15 amino acids. Trimming pared 0 bases from V and 7 bases from J, leaving 13 bases between.